The T cell receptor beta chain under discussion was sequenced for a study of T cell responses to AZD1222 COVID-19 vaccine. The sample holds one count of this clone. Trimming cost V 4 bases and J 2 bases, with 16 bases left between them. The CDR3 is made up of 16 amino acids. CDR1 is SGHRS and CDR2 is YFSETQ in the germline V gene. Repertoires were generated with immunoSEQ multiplex PCR, while TCRdb's copy carries only in-frame clones and drops some. The sample has some 120,000 clones; about 86% are singletons. The source is an adult who received the AZD1222 COVID-19 vaccine. The sample here was peripheral blood, taken 28 days after the second AZD1222 dose. The chain joins TRBV5-1 to TRBJ1-3, with TRBD1 as a possible D gene (6 bases). As DNA, the CDR3 is TGCGCCAGCAGCCCGGACCGGGGGGCAACTGGAAACACCATATATTTT. The encoded protein is CASSPDRGATGNTIYF.